The 23 T cell receptor beta chains below come from one sample, sequenced in a study of cytotoxic CD8 clonotypes in ibrutinib-treated CLL. Produced via immunoSEQ multiplex PCR; TCRdb's table is partial and in-frame only. Seen here are fewer than 80,000 clones, approximately 62% observed once, and the top ten hold about 14%. The specimen comprised PBMCs, sampled after 12 months of ibrutinib treatment. The receptors here all came from a human donor with chronic lymphocytic leukemia.

This clone occurred a few times. The chain combines TRBV5-1 with TRBJ2-7; D possibly matches TRBD1 or TRBD2 (5 bases each). Trimming pared 1 base from V and 6 bases from J, leaving 17 bases between. The CDR3 is 15 residues long. Germline assignment: CDR1 SGHRS and CDR2 YFSETQ. CDR3 loop: CASSLPSPGPSEQYF. CDR3 bases: TGCGCCAGCAGCTTGCCAAGCCCGGGGCCAAGCGAGCAGTACTTC.

This sequence joins TRBV19 and TRBJ2-1, with TRBD2 identical over 9 bases. In germline, CDR1 is LNHDA, CDR2 SQIVND (reference sequence). Unmatched junction bases numbered 10, after V lost 9 bases and J lost 7 bases. The CDR3 has 14 amino acids. CDR3 in amino acids: CASHRAGGRNEQFF. CDR3 nucleotides: TGTGCCAGCCACCGGGCGGGGGGGCGAAATGAGCAGTTCTTC.

The CDR3 DNA reads TGTGCCAGCAGTGGCTACAGCCGCCGCGAGCAGTACGTC. It codes for CASSGYSRREQYV. The chain recombines TRBV6-1 with TRBJ2-7; D not resolved. Germline V lookup: CDR1 MNHNS, CDR2 SASEGT. The ends were cut back, 4 bases at V and 6 bases at J, with 13 bases in the middle. The CDR3 spans 13 residues.

This chain connects TRBV18 to TRBJ1-2; no clear D gene. V shed 3 bases and J shed 5 bases, with 13 bases lying between them. The CDR3 has 14 residues. Germline V gene data show CDR1 as KGHSH and CDR2 as LQKENI. The CDR3 DNA sequence: TGTGCCAGCTCACCTCCCAGAGAAAGATATGGCTACACCTTC. Its translation: CASSPPRERYGYTF.

Ten or more counts support this clone. V gene TRBV28 combines with J gene TRBJ2-1, with unresolved D. Germline CDR1 is MDHEN and CDR2 is SYDVKM. Trimming took 2 bases from V and 8 from J, leaving 4 bases between them. The CDR3 is 11 residues long. CDR3 residues: CASSLGHEQFF. Here the CDR3 DNA reads TGTGCCAGCAGTTTAGGCCATGAGCAGTTCTTC.

This clone occurred once. The gene calls are TRBV6-5 and TRBJ1-2; a possible D gene is TRBD1 (6 bases). The CDR3 covers 15 residues. CDR1 and CDR2 (germline): MNHEY, SVGAGI. V was clipped by 5 bases and J by 8 bases, with 21 bases between them. The CDR3 DNA is TGTGCCAGCAGTGGACGGGAAACAGGGAGCGGCGGCTACACCTTC. This sequence encodes CASSGRETGSGGYTF.

This clone was counted a few times. V is TRBV5-1 and J is TRBJ1-1; D is unresolved. Trimming took 2 bases from V and 6 from J, leaving 11 bases between them. Germline lookup yields CDR1 SGHRS and CDR2 YFSETQ. This CDR3 has 13 amino acids. In DNA, the CDR3 is TGCGCCAGCAGCTTACCCAATGTGGCTGAAGCTTTCTTT. This codes for CASSLPNVAEAFF.

This clone was counted a few times. The rearrangement joins TRBV6-4 to TRBJ1-1; 8 bases line up with TRBD1. The CDR3 length is 15 residues. With 6 bases clipped from V and 3 bases from J, the junction kept 9 bases outside the gene matches. Germline CDR1 reads MRHNA; CDR2 reads SNTAGT. The CDR3 is CASRLETGAHTEAFF. The CDR3 region has the DNA TGTGCCAGCAGGCTTGAGACAGGGGCGCACACTGAAGCTTTCTTT.

The chain carries TRBV11-2 and TRBJ2-5; 8 bases match TRBD2. With V trimmed by 4 bases and J by 5 bases, 6 bases remained unmatched. The CDR3 contains 14 residues. Germline CDR1 SGHAT, CDR2 FQNNGV. CDR3 region: CASSSPGGRETQYF. The CDR3, as DNA: TGTGCCAGCAGCTCACCGGGGGGGCGGGAGACCCAGTACTTC.

With regard to this clone: This may be a read error, as it is one base from a much larger clone. Distinct nucleotide sequences in the sample also encode this CDR3. The rearrangement uses TRBV20-1 and TRBJ2-1; D unresolved. Germline V lookup: CDR1 DFQATT, CDR2 SNEGSKA (reference sequence). This CDR3 has 11 amino acids. V lost 3 bases to trimming and J lost 4 bases, with 4 bases between them. Written as DNA, the CDR3 is TGCAGTGCTAGGGGATACAATGAGCAGTTCTTC. Protein: CSARGYNEQFF.

The chain employs TRBV27 and TRBJ2-1; D is unclear. Germline V gene sequence: CDR1 MNHEY, CDR2 SMNVEV (reference sequence). The length of the CDR3 is 14 residues. Trimming cost V 1 base and J 5 bases, with 9 bases left between them. CDR3 DNA sequence: TGTGCCAGCAGTTTATTTGTGACTCACAATGAGCAGTTCTTC. Its translation is CASSLFVTHNEQFF.

This clone was observed a handful of times. CDR3 sequence: CASSSARLAPANTGELFF. For the CDR3, the DNA is TGTGCCAGTAGTTCAGCGCGACTAGCTCCAGCGAACACCGGGGAGCTGTTTTTT. V is TRBV19 and J is TRBJ2-2, with 7 positions matching TRBD2. This CDR3 is 18 amino acids long. The ends lost 5 bases at V and 0 bases at J; junction bases unmatched: 12. Per germline, CDR1 LNHDA and CDR2 SQIVND (reference sequence).

The rearrangement links TRBV19 to TRBJ2-2; possibly TRBD1 for D (5 bases). V was trimmed by 0 bases and J by 0 bases, leaving 11 bases between them. CDR3 length: 17 amino acids. The germline CDR1 and CDR2 sequences are LNHDA and SQIVND (reference sequence). CDR3 amino acids: CASSIDIGAANTGELFF. CDR3 bases: TGTGCCAGTAGTATAGATATAGGGGCAGCGAACACCGGGGAGCTGTTTTTT.

The rearrangement uses TRBV13 and TRBJ2-2; D gene ambiguous. Germline V CDR1 and CDR2: PRHDT, FYEKMQ (reference sequence). V lost 0 bases and J lost 1, with 6 bases in between. This CDR3 has 15 residues. CDR3 nucleotide sequence: TGTGCCAGCAGCTTAGGTCCCGGGAACACCGGGGAGCTGTTTTTT. It specifies CASSLGPGNTGELFF.

This sequence joins TRBV5-3 and TRBJ2-7; 11 bases agree with TRBD1. Being an ORF, TRBV5-3 has a function that is uncertain. The CDR3 has 14 residues. Trimming removed 4 bases from V and 5 bases from J; junction bases left unmatched: 5. This CDR3 reads CARSLRTGGDEQYV. The CDR3 coding sequence is TGTGCCAGAAGCCTCAGGACAGGGGGCGACGAGCAGTACGTC.

The genes are TRBV29-1 and TRBJ1-3, with a weak D call TRBD1 (5 bases). Germline lookup yields CDR1 SQVTM and CDR2 ANQGSEA. The ends were cut back, 7 bases at V and 3 bases at J, with 13 bases in the middle. The CDR3 length is 13 residues. CDR3 nucleotide sequence: TGCAGCGCTGGAACAGGATTTGGAAACACCATATATTTT. It codes for CSAGTGFGNTIYF.

Of note for this clone: The sample has other DNA sequences that encode this CDR3 too. V and J are TRBV28 and TRBJ2-7; D may match TRBD1 or TRBD2 (5 bases each). V gave up 3 bases and J gave up 1 base, with 7 bases separating them. Germline CDR1 is MDHEN and CDR2 is SYDVKM. The CDR3 contains 13 residues. Here the CDR3 reads CASSFGASYEQYF. DNA for the CDR3: TGTGCCAGCAGTTTCGGGGCGTCCTACGAGCAGTACTTC.

V and J are TRBV5-6 and TRBJ2-5, with D hard to call. Germline CDR1 SGHDT, CDR2 YYEEEE. Trimming removed 0 bases from V and 5 bases from J, with 11 bases in between. The CDR3 sequence is 14 residues long. The CDR3 spells CASSLGVLQETQYF. CDR3 nucleotide sequence: TGTGCCAGCAGCTTGGGCGTACTACAGGAGACCCAGTACTTC.

This clone was observed many times. The V and J genes are TRBV14 and TRBJ2-1, with a possible D match to TRBD2 (6 bases). Trimming removed 1 base from V and 6 bases from J, with 16 bases in between. The V gene's germline CDR1 is SGHDN and CDR2 FVKESK. CDR3 length: 16 residues. The CDR3 sequence is CASSQARASVSNEQFF. The DNA for the CDR3 is TGTGCCAGCAGCCAAGCCCGGGCTAGCGTATCCAATGAGCAGTTCTTC.

This clone came up once. The J gene is TRBJ2-3, the V gene TRBV29-1, with D maybe TRBD2 (6 bases). The length of the CDR3 is 14 residues. Deletions cut 4 bases from V and 0 bases from J, with 11 bases between. Germline values: CDR1 SQVTM, CDR2 ANQGSEA. CDR3 nucleotide sequence: TGCAGCGTTGCCGGGAGTGCAAGCACAGATACGCAGTATTTT. This sequence encodes CSVAGSASTDTQYF.

This clone was seen a single time. The V call is TRBV7-8, the J call TRBJ1-1; D gene ambiguous. The CDR3 has 15 residues. The germline CDR1 and CDR2 sequences are SGHVS and FQNEAQ. The V and J ends lost 1 base and 3 bases respectively, with 12 bases between them. In nucleotides, the CDR3 is TGTGCCAGCAGCTTAGGTGGTGGGGTACACACTGAAGCTTTCTTT. Translating gives CASSLGGGVHTEAFF.

The rearrangement uses TRBV2 and TRBJ2-5; D unresolved. Trimming removed 5 bases from V and 5 bases from J, with 9 bases in between. The CDR3 runs 12 residues. Germline V gives CDR1 SNHLY, CDR2 FYNNEI. CDR3 residues: CASSSARETQYF. DNA for the CDR3: TGTGCCAGCAGTTCCGCTAGGGAGACCCAGTACTTC.

In its sample, this clone was seen many times. V and J are TRBV19 and TRBJ1-6; the D gene is possibly TRBD1 (5 bases). V gave up 3 bases and J gave up 8 bases, with 11 bases separating them. CDR1 is LNHDA, CDR2 SQIVND, per germline (reference sequence). The CDR3 spans 14 residues. CDR3 sequence (DNA): TGTGCCAGTAGTATTGGGGGGTTTTATTCACCCCTCCACTTT. It is translated as CASSIGGFYSPLHF.